The sequence of this T cell receptor beta chain was determined in a study of cytomegalovirus exposure and HLA in healthy donors. Repertoires were generated with immunoSEQ multiplex PCR, while TCRdb's copy carries only in-frame clones and drops some. The profile shows fewer than 200,000 clones, about 83% of them singletons. Worth noting for this clone: As yet, its antigen is unknown.

Notes on the study in general: Associated with cytomegalovirus, according to the listing, were 150 to 200 TCR beta chains.

Germline V gene lookup returns CDR1 MNHNS and CDR2 SASEGT. This CDR3 is 13 amino acids long. V trimming: 10 bases; J trimming: 6 bases; junction bases outside the gene matches: 11. Sequenced material: PBMCs. The V call is TRBV6-1, the J call TRBJ1-2; 7 bases match TRBD1. This clonotype originated in a woman aged 25 to 39 in good health and CMV-seronegative. The CDR3 coding sequence is TGTGCCACACAGACAGGGATGGGCCATGGCTACACCTTC. Translation gives CATQTGMGHGYTF.